A single sample is the source of the 19 T cell receptor beta chains below, sequenced in a study of CD8 T cells in Susac syndrome. Random hexamers were used to reverse transcribe an amount of about 0.5 to 1 ug RNA. Via MiXCR, TCRdb re-called the immunoSEQ multiplex PCR reads, giving one row per CDR3 protein. Of tens of thousands of distinct CDR3 sequences listed, roughly 94% are singletons. Sequencing was performed on CD4+ T cells from PBMCs. The receptors come from a human donor with Susac syndrome.

The chain uses TRBV9 and TRBJ1-2; no clear D gene. V was pared by 3 bases and J by 7 bases, with 4 bases between. Looked up from germline, CDR1 is SGDLS and CDR2 is YYNGEE. There are 10 residues in the CDR3. Here the CDR3 DNA reads TGTGCCAGCAGCGGTTTTGGCTACACCTTC. The encoded protein is CASSGFGYTF. Variable domain in full (rest from reference TRBV9 and TRBJ1-2): DSGVTQTPKHLITATGQRVTLRCSPRSGDLSVYWYQQSLDQGLQFLIQYYNGEERAKGNILERFSAQQFPDLHSELNLSSLELGDSALYFCASSGFGYTFGSGTRLTVV.

The V gene is TRBV30, the J gene TRBJ2-2; D gene uncertain. The germline V and J ends were trimmed by 4 bases and 5 bases, with 20 bases remaining between them. Germline V gene sequence: CDR1 GTSNPN, CDR2 SVGIG (reference sequence). The CDR3 is 16 amino acids. The chain's CDR3 is CAWMATPTLKTGELFF. The CDR3 nucleotides are TGTGCCTGGATGGCCACACCTACCTTAAAAACCGGGGAGCTGTTTTTT.

V usage is TRBV30 and J usage is TRBJ2-1; D call uncertain. The CDR3 loop spans 15 amino acids. Trimming removed 5 bases at V and 0 bases at J, with 14 bases between. Germline assignment: CDR1 GTSNPN and CDR2 SVGIG (reference sequence). CDR3 DNA sequence: TGTGCCTGGGCCAGCGAGTCGAGCTCCTACAATGAGCAGTTCTTC. Its protein product is CAWASESSSYNEQFF.

V and J are TRBV6-6 and TRBJ1-6; no reliable D call. V lost 2 bases, J lost 9 bases, and 8 bases lay in between. The germline V gene has CDR1 MNHNY and CDR2 SVGAGI (reference sequence). CDR3 length: 13 amino acids. The CDR3 bases are TGTGCCAGCAGTTACGACCACATTTCACCCCTCCACTTT. Translation gives CASSYDHISPLHF.

V usage is TRBV2 and J usage is TRBJ2-1; either TRBD1 or TRBD2 may fit D (5 bases each). V shed 6 bases and J shed 2 bases, with 14 bases lying between them. The CDR3 sequence is 15 residues long. Germline loops: CDR1 SNHLY, CDR2 FYNNEI. In DNA, the CDR3 is TGTGCCAGCAGATGGGACCCCGGTACCTACAATGAGCAGTTCTTC. Translation: CASRWDPGTYNEQFF.

The chain is built from TRBV30 and TRBJ2-7; TRBD1 or TRBD2 may be the D gene (5 bases each). The CDR3 extends over 12 amino acids. Germline CDR1 is GTSNPN and CDR2 is SVGIG (reference sequence). V dropped 2 bases and J dropped 12 bases, with 17 bases sitting between them. Written as DNA, the CDR3 is TGTGCCTGGAGTTTGGGGACCCGGACGGCGTACTTC. It translates to CAWSLGTRTAYF. The full variable domain, its missing parts supplied by reference TRBV30 and TRBJ2-7, is SQTIHQWPATLVQPVGSPLSLECTVEGTSNPNLYWYRQAAGRGLQLLFYSVGIGQISSEVPQNLSASRPQDRQFILSSKKLLLSDSGFYLCAWSLGTRTAYFGPGTRLTVT.

The rearrangement links TRBV20-1 to TRBJ1-2, with no clear D. CDR3 size: 12 residues. With 4 bases removed from V and 3 bases from J, the gap between germline ends came to 9 bases. Germline lookup yields CDR1 DFQATT and CDR2 SNEGSKA (reference sequence). In DNA form, the CDR3 reads TGCAGTGCTACCGGGAACCACTATGGCTACACCTTC. Protein: CSATGNHYGYTF.

The V and J genes are TRBV15 and TRBJ2-7; D perhaps matches TRBD1 (5 bases). The germline CDR1 and CDR2 sequences are LNHNV and YYDKDF (reference sequence). Trimming left V 5 bases short and J 4 bases short, with 9 bases between. This CDR3 contains 12 residues. The CDR3 sequence is CATSQGVYEQYF. The DNA of the CDR3 is TGTGCCACCAGCCAAGGGGTATACGAGCAGTACTTC.

The chain recombines TRBV28 with TRBJ2-7, with D hard to call. The CDR3 is 14 residues long. The V end was cut by 6 bases, the J end by 1 base, with 13 bases between. Germline V lookup: CDR1 MDHEN, CDR2 SYDVKM. CDR3 sequence: CASRRGDSSYEQYF. The DNA of the CDR3 is TGTGCCAGCAGACGTGGGGATTCATCCTACGAGCAGTACTTC. The variable domain in full, completed from reference TRBV28 and TRBJ2-7, reads DVKVTQSSRYLVKRTGEKVFLECVQDMDHENMFWYRQDPGLGLRLIYFSYDVKMKEKGDIPEGYSVSREKKERFSLILESASTNQTSMYLCASRRGDSSYEQYFGPGTRLTVT.

The V gene is TRBV27, the J gene TRBJ1-6; D gene ambiguous. Germline CDR1 is MNHEY and CDR2 is SMNVEV (reference sequence). The CDR3 totals 14 residues. V was trimmed by 10 bases and J by 9 bases, leaving 19 bases between them. The CDR3 loop reads CATLSLRAASPLHF. The CDR3 nucleotides read TGTGCCACCCTTAGCCTGAGGGCTGCTTCACCCCTCCACTTT.

The chain employs TRBV13 and TRBJ2-7; 9 bases line up with TRBD1. The germline CDR1 and CDR2 sequences are PRHDT and FYEKMQ (reference sequence). The CDR3 runs to 15 residues. The junction had 4 bases not matched to a gene; V was cut back by 2 bases and J by 2 bases. The CDR3 nucleotides are TGTGCCAGCAGCTTAAGGACAGGGGTGGCCTACGAGCAGTACTTC. Translating gives CASSLRTGVAYEQYF.

This clonotype was detected a few times. The gene calls are TRBV29-1 and TRBJ2-7; D possibly matches TRBD1 or TRBD2 (5 bases each). Germline CDR1 SQVTM, CDR2 ANQGSEA. Trimming removed 4 bases from V and 2 bases from J, with 9 bases in between. The CDR3 totals 12 residues. This chain's CDR3 is CSVVGTTYEQYF. CDR3 bases: TGCAGCGTTGTAGGGACCACCTACGAGCAGTACTTC.

The chain employs TRBV19 and TRBJ1-1; 7 positions match TRBD1. The J segment lost 5 bases and the V segment lost 4 bases, leaving 7 bases of the junction unmatched. This CDR3 comprises 14 residues. The germline gives CDR1 LNHDA, CDR2 SQIVND (reference sequence). The CDR3 coding sequence is TGTGCCAGTAGTAGGGACAGACCGGGGACTGAAGCTTTCTTT. This codes for CASSRDRPGTEAFF.

The rearrangement links TRBV27 to TRBJ2-3; maybe TRBD1 (5 bases). The CDR3 runs to 14 residues. V was clipped by 6 bases and J by 8 bases, with 18 bases between them. CDR1 MNHEY and CDR2 SMNVEV come from the germline V gene (reference sequence). CDR3 region: CASRGRIQLGTQYF. CDR3 nucleotide sequence: TGTGCCAGCAGGGGGCGGATCCAGCTGGGTACGCAGTATTTT.

This chain's CDR3 is CASSPTGGLAGELFF. The CDR3 nucleotides read TGTGCCAGCAGCCCGACTGGGGGGCTGGCCGGGGAGCTGTTTTTT. The gene calls are TRBV5-5 and TRBJ2-2; the D call may be TRBD1 or TRBD2 (6 bases each). Germline-derived CDR1 and CDR2 are SGHKS and YYEKEE (reference sequence). The CDR3 has 15 amino acids. Between the trimmed V and J ends, which lost 4 bases and 6 bases, there was a span of 16 bases.

The chain recombines TRBV30 with TRBJ2-7; D might be TRBD1 (6 bases). This CDR3 has 13 amino acids. V lost 2 bases and J 6 bases, leaving 14 bases between the germline ends. The germline V gene encodes CDR1 GTSNPN and CDR2 SVGIG (reference sequence). CDR3 sequence: CAWSQGPPGEQYF. The CDR3, as DNA: TGTGCCTGGAGTCAGGGGCCCCCGGGCGAGCAGTACTTC.

The chain carries TRBV20-1 and TRBJ2-5; possibly TRBD1 for D (5 bases). The CDR3 consists of 14 residues. Deletions cut 0 bases from V and 5 bases from J, with 13 bases between. Per germline, CDR1 DFQATT and CDR2 SNEGSKA (reference sequence). CDR3 amino acids: CSAREFRALETQYF. Here the CDR3 DNA reads TGCAGTGCTAGAGAATTCAGGGCCTTGGAGACCCAGTACTTC.

The chain links TRBV2 to TRBJ2-5; 9 nucleotides align to TRBD2. Germline CDR1 and CDR2: SNHLY and FYNNEI. V gave up 6 bases and J gave up 5 bases; unmatched junction bases: 7. This CDR3 comprises 14 residues. CDR3 sequence (DNA): TGTGCCAGCAGGAGAGCGGGGGGAAGTGAGACCCAGTACTTC. This codes for CASRRAGGSETQYF.

The chain employs TRBV5-6 and TRBJ2-1, with TRBD2 as a possible D gene (7 bases). The ends were cut back, 0 bases at V and 4 bases at J, with 11 bases in the middle. This CDR3 has 15 residues. CDR1 and CDR2 from the germline V gene are SGHDT and YYEEEE. In nucleotides, the CDR3 is TGTGCCAGCAGCTTGGTAGGGGGGGTGTACAATGAGCAGTTCTTC. Translating gives CASSLVGGVYNEQFF.